This T cell receptor beta chain was identified during a study of cytomegalovirus exposure and HLA in healthy donors. 13 Jbeta primers and 60 Vbeta primers were used for the PCR. Data came from immunoSEQ multiplex PCR; TCRdb stores just in-frame clones and leaves some out. The table records about 190,000 clones, around 83% of them present only once. As regards this clone: Antigen specificity is unknown.

V was pared by 0 bases and J by 2 bases, with 5 bases of the junction left unmatched. The CDR3 covers 15 residues. In germline, CDR1 is SGHRS, CDR2 YFSETQ. Study results and caveats: Sequencing likely generated an artifact that appeared as a cluster of highly shared sequence variants.

The clonotype originates from a man aged 35 to 55 in good health and CMV-seropositive. Sequenced input: PBMCs. The V gene is TRBV5-1, the J gene TRBJ2-7; TRBD1 aligns across 7 bases. The CDR3 spells CASSLGGDRAYEQYF. The DNA of the CDR3 is TGCGCCAGCAGCTTGGGGGGCGACAGGGCCTACGAGCAGTACTTC.